A single sample gave rise to the 10 T cell receptor beta chains below, sequenced in a study of T cell responses to AZD1222 COVID-19 vaccine. Method: immunoSEQ multiplex PCR; TCRdb's copy keeps in-frame clones and lacks some. The sample includes 85,000 to 130,000 clones, approximately 86% of them seen just once. The sample here was peripheral blood, taken 28 days after the second dose of the MenACWY control vaccine. Receptors originate from an adult who received the MenACWY meningococcal vaccine as a control.

This clone was observed a handful of times. This sequence joins TRBV15 and TRBJ1-1; D is ambiguous. CDR3 length equals 15 residues. The V gene lost 0 bases and the J gene lost 2 bases, with 10 bases spanning the gap. Germline assignment: CDR1 LNHNV and CDR2 YYDKDF (reference sequence). Here the CDR3 DNA reads TGTGCCACCAGCAGAGATGTTTCACTAAACACTGAAGCTTTCTTT. Translation: CATSRDVSLNTEAFF.

The chain joins TRBV18 to TRBJ1-2; D unresolved. Germline CDR1 and CDR2: KGHSH and LQKENI. There are 13 residues in the CDR3. V shed 2 bases and J shed 2 bases, with 6 bases lying between them. CDR3 residues: CASSPGVNYGYTF. CDR3 sequence (DNA): TGTGCCAGCTCACCAGGGGTAAACTATGGCTACACCTTC.

The chain has TRBV24-1 and TRBJ2-5; TRBD2 agrees at 9 bases. The CDR3 sequence is 18 residues long. Germline CDR1 KGHDR, CDR2 SFDVKD. J gave up 5 bases and V 6 bases, and 18 bases lay outside the gene matches. CDR3 protein: CATSRKRGAWGGPETQYF. As DNA, the CDR3 is TGTGCCACCAGTCGGAAGCGGGGGGCCTGGGGTGGTCCGGAGACCCAGTACTTC.

The V gene is TRBV29-1, the J gene TRBJ2-3, with a possible D match to TRBD2 (5 bases). The germline V and J ends were trimmed by 4 bases and 2 bases, with 10 bases remaining between them. The CDR3 totals 13 residues. Per the germline V gene, CDR1 is SQVTM and CDR2 is ANQGSEA. The CDR3 coding sequence is TGCAGCGTTGCCCCGGGGTTCACAGATACGCAGTATTTT. It is translated as CSVAPGFTDTQYF.

This chain connects TRBV24-1 to TRBJ2-2; D is uncertain. The germline V and J ends were trimmed by 5 bases and 7 bases, with 4 bases remaining between them. In germline, CDR1 is KGHDR, CDR2 SFDVKD. CDR3 length equals 11 residues. The CDR3 reads CATSGGGELFF. Here the CDR3 DNA reads TGTGCCACCAGTGGGGGCGGGGAGCTGTTTTTT.

The rearrangement links TRBV28 to TRBJ1-5; D call uncertain. CDR1 and CDR2 from the germline V gene are MDHEN and SYDVKM. This CDR3 comprises 13 residues. The CDR3 DNA is TGTGCTCTTGGATGGGCCCACAATCAGCCCCAGCATTTT. Translating gives CALGWAHNQPQHF.

The CDR3 DNA follows: TGTGCCAGCAGCCTGGGGGGGATGAACACTGAAGCTTTCTTT. Protein sequence: CASSLGGMNTEAFF. The rearrangement uses TRBV6-5 and TRBJ1-1; possibly TRBD1 for D (5 bases). The CDR3 consists of 14 residues. Germline V CDR1 and CDR2: MNHEY, SVGAGI. Trimming stripped 6 bases from V and 0 bases from J, with 11 bases between.

The chain is built from TRBV5-1 and TRBJ2-2; the D is unclear. This CDR3 spans 14 amino acids. The V gene lost 0 bases and the J gene lost 5 bases, with 8 bases spanning the gap. Germline CDR1 SGHRS, CDR2 YFSETQ. The CDR3 region has the DNA TGCGCCAGCAGCTTGGGGGGTATGACCGGGGAGCTGTTTTTT. Its protein is CASSLGGMTGELFF.

The chain couples TRBV29-1 to TRBJ1-4, with D possibly being TRBD1 (6 bases). With 4 bases removed from V and 8 bases from J, the gap between germline ends came to 11 bases. The CDR3 is made up of 12 amino acids. The germline CDR1 and CDR2 sequences are SQVTM and ANQGSEA. The CDR3 bases are TGCAGCGTTGGGTGGCAGGGGGAAAAACTGTTTTTT. Amino acid sequence: CSVGWQGEKLFF.

The chain has TRBV2 and TRBJ1-3; no clear D gene. Germline assignment: CDR1 SNHLY and CDR2 FYNNEI. The CDR3 consists of 13 residues. Trimming pared 7 bases from V and 0 bases from J, leaving 7 bases between. The CDR3 is CASKAFSGNTIYF. In DNA, the CDR3 is TGTGCCAGCAAGGCTTTCTCTGGAAACACCATATATTTT.